This entry lists 11 T cell receptor beta chains sequenced from one sample in a study of follicular helper T cells after annual influenza vaccination. Clones were read by immunoSEQ multiplex PCR, and TCRdb kept only the in-frame ones, dropping some. The sample has around 10,000 clones; roughly 86% are singletons. Time point in this sample: 2014-2015 season, pre-vaccination. The specimen comprised CXCR5- memory CD4+ T cells sorted from blood, sampled on the day of influenza vaccination. These receptor sequences come from an adult who received the influenza vaccine.

This chain links TRBV15 with TRBJ2-3; 11 bases line up with TRBD2. J gave up 3 bases and V 5 bases, and 13 bases lay outside the gene matches. This CDR3 is built from 18 residues. CDR1 is LNHNV, CDR2 YYDKDF, per germline (reference sequence). The DNA for the CDR3 is TGTGCCACCAGCGCTCCTCTGGGACTAGCGGCAGAGACAGATACGCAGTATTTT. Translating it yields CATSAPLGLAAETDTQYF. Complete variable domain (other parts from reference TRBV15 and TRBJ2-3): DAMVIQNPRYQVTQFGKPVTLSCSQTLNHNVMYWYQQKSSQAPKLLFHYYDKDFNNEADTPDNFQSRRPNTSFCFLDIRSPGLGDTAMYLCATSAPLGLAAETDTQYFGPGTRLTVL.

The rearrangement joins TRBV4-2 to TRBJ1-1; D unresolved. V dropped 2 bases and J dropped 1 base, with 11 bases sitting between them. Looked up from germline, CDR1 is LGHNA and CDR2 is YNFKEQ. The CDR3 sequence is 15 residues long. The CDR3 is CASSQLPRRNTEAFF. The CDR3 DNA follows: TGTGCCAGCAGCCAACTGCCCCGGAGGAACACTGAAGCTTTCTTT.

The chain combines TRBV6-6 with TRBJ1-1; D may be TRBD1 (5 bases). Germline assignment: CDR1 MNHNY and CDR2 SVGAGI (reference sequence). V was clipped by 7 bases and J by 0 bases, with 9 bases between them. The CDR3 contains 13 residues. CDR3 region: CASTRVLNTEAFF. DNA of the CDR3: TGTGCCAGCACCAGGGTGTTGAACACTGAAGCTTTCTTT.

The J gene is TRBJ1-1, the V gene TRBV23-1; D gene uncertain. TRBV23-1 is known as an ORF, though its function is uncertain. The CDR3 totals 13 residues. V dropped 2 bases and J dropped 1 base, with 5 bases sitting between them. The CDR3 DNA is TGCGCCAGCAGTCAACGGGGGAACACTGAAGCTTTCTTT. This translates into CASSQRGNTEAFF.

The CDR3 coding sequence is TGTGCCAGCAGCCCTCGACCGACAGGGGTGGACTATGGCTACACCTTC. The encoded protein is CASSPRPTGVDYGYTF. V is TRBV7-2 and J is TRBJ1-2; 8 nucleotides agree with TRBD1. There are 16 residues in the CDR3. In germline, CDR1 is SGHTA, CDR2 FQGNSA. With V trimmed by 5 bases and J by 3 bases, 11 bases remained unmatched.

The chain is built from TRBV7-9 and TRBJ1-1; tentatively, D is TRBD1 (6 bases). Germline CDR1 SEHNR, CDR2 FQNEAQ (reference sequence). Trimming stripped 6 bases from V and 2 bases from J, with 13 bases between. CDR3 length equals 14 residues. The CDR3 nucleotides are TGTGCCAGCAGTCCTCAGGGGCGAAACACTGAAGCTTTCTTT. Amino acids: CASSPQGRNTEAFF.

This chain links TRBV7-2 with TRBJ2-7; weak D call: TRBD1 (6 bases). The germline CDR1 and CDR2 sequences are SGHTA and FQGNSA. The ends were cut back, 3 bases at V and 6 bases at J, with 18 bases in the middle. The CDR3 totals 15 residues. CDR3 sequence (DNA): TGTGCCAGCAGCTTGGTGGGGACAAGGGCCTCCGAGCAGTACTTC. Protein product: CASSLVGTRASEQYF.

This chain uses TRBV2 with TRBJ2-3, with 14 bases that match TRBD2. With V trimmed by 6 bases and J by 6 bases, 5 bases remained unmatched. Germline V CDR1 and CDR2: SNHLY, FYNNEI. This CDR3 has 15 residues. The CDR3 loop reads CASREGLAGADTQYF. CDR3 bases: TGTGCCAGCAGGGAGGGACTAGCGGGGGCTGATACGCAGTATTTT. The full variable domain, in which reference TRBV2 and TRBJ2-3 provide the parts outside the CDR3, is EPEVTQTPSHQVTQMGQEVILRCVPISNHLYFYWYRQILGQKVEFLVSFYNNEISEKSEIFDDQFSVERPDGSNFTLKIRSTKLEDSAMYFCASREGLAGADTQYFGPGTRLTVL.

The rearrangement uses TRBV28 and TRBJ2-3; D is possibly TRBD1 (5 bases). Between the trimmed V and J ends, which lost 3 bases and 1 base, there was a span of 17 bases. Looked up from germline, CDR1 is MDHEN and CDR2 is SYDVKM. This CDR3 comprises 17 residues. DNA for the CDR3: TGTGCCAGCAGTTTTCCTGCCTTCGCGACAGGCACAGATACGCAGTATTTT. This codes for CASSFPAFATGTDTQYF.

This clone was observed a handful of times. This chain connects TRBV11-2 to TRBJ1-1; possibly TRBD1 for D (5 bases). The CDR3 spans 14 residues. V lost 7 bases, J lost 0 bases, and 12 bases lay in between. The germline V gene encodes CDR1 SGHAT and CDR2 FQNNGV. The CDR3 sequence is CASTEDSMNTEAFF. DNA for the CDR3: TGTGCCAGCACAGAAGACAGCATGAACACTGAAGCTTTCTTT.

V is TRBV28 and J is TRBJ2-3; 10 bases match TRBD2. Germline lookup yields CDR1 MDHEN and CDR2 SYDVKM. Trimming at V came to 6 bases and at J to 0 bases, leaving 15 bases not matched to a gene. The CDR3 is made up of 19 amino acids. The CDR3 loop is CASSPLRSSGSPSTDTQYF. The CDR3 bases are TGTGCCAGCAGCCCTCTCAGGTCTAGCGGGAGCCCTAGCACAGATACGCAGTATTTT.